The 11 T cell receptor beta chains in this list originate from one sample, sequenced in a study of response to subunit inactivated influenza vaccine (dated by TCRdb to 2016 to 2019). Receptor libraries were prepared by RT-PCR. TCRdb records Illumina HiSeq 2500 as the sequencer. TCRdb handled the public reads itself, with Q25 trimming in fastp and clone calling in MiXCR, and kept productive beta chains. Identical CDR3 proteins give one entry, which carries the most common genes and DNA. The sample has 500,000 to 600,000 distinct CDR3 sequences on record, 12% of them singletons. The ten largest clones take up roughly 10% of the sample. The sequences come from PBMCs from blood, collected on the day of vaccination. Receptors were obtained from a man in his fifties or sixties who received an inactivated influenza vaccine. Donor details come from another sample of the same person, matched by shared clones.

This clonotype was observed many times. Sequence at one end of the junction differs from germline and may be a read error. The genes are TRBV5-1 and TRBJ2-7, with TRBD1 matching 7 bases. The CDR3 runs to 14 residues. In germline, CDR1 is SGHRS, CDR2 YFSETQ. The DNA for the CDR3 is TGTGCCAGCAGCAGTGGGACAGCGTCCTACGAGCAGTACTTC. It is translated as CASSSGTASYEQYF.

Ten or more counts support this clonotype. The CDR3, as DNA: TGTGCCAGCAGCTTAGTGGCTTCCTACGAGCAGTACTTC. Residues: CASSLVASYEQYF. The chain has TRBV7-2 and TRBJ2-7; D is unresolved. The V gene lost 1 base and the J gene lost 1 base, with 5 bases spanning the gap. Germline-derived CDR1 and CDR2 are SGHTA and FQGNSA. There are 13 residues in the CDR3.

V gene TRBV7-2 combines with J gene TRBJ2-2; the match to TRBD2 covers 11 bases. The V segment lost 2 bases and the J segment 4 bases; nucleotides outside the gene matches: 3. The CDR3 length is 16 residues. Germline CDR1 and CDR2: SGHTA and FQGNSA. CDR3 sequence reads: CASSLRLAGLTGELFF. CDR3 in DNA: TGTGCCAGCAGCTTAAGACTAGCGGGACTCACCGGGGAGCTGTTTTTT.

The chain is built from TRBV20-1 and TRBJ1-2, with D possibly TRBD1 on 5 matching bases. Deletions cut 0 bases from V and 3 bases from J, with 8 bases between. Per germline, CDR1 DFQATT and CDR2 SNEGSKA (reference sequence). The CDR3 totals 13 residues. CDR3 residues: CSARDGTHYGYTF. CDR3 bases: TGCAGTGCTAGAGATGGGACCCACTATGGCTACACCTTC.

This clonotype was seen a handful of times. The V gene is TRBV12-3 or TRBV12-4, the J gene TRBJ1-4; unclear D gene. Trimming left V 4 bases short and J 3 bases short, with 12 bases between. There are 15 residues in the CDR3. The CDR3 coding sequence is TGTGCCAGCAGTTCTACTGTGTTGCCTAATGAAAAACTGTTTTTT. Protein product: CASSSTVLPNEKLFF.

This clonotype occurred a few times. The chain recombines TRBV29-1 with TRBJ2-2; 7 positions agree with TRBD2. V dropped 7 bases and J dropped 7; count of bases not matched to a gene: 9. The CDR3 is 13 amino acids. Germline V gene data show CDR1 as SQVTM and CDR2 as ANQGSEA. CDR3 sequence reads: CSAKRGSGGELFF. DNA for the CDR3: TGCAGCGCGAAGCGCGGGAGTGGCGGGGAGCTGTTTTTT.

The V and J genes are TRBV18 and TRBJ2-2; no clear D gene. The germline V and J ends were trimmed by 8 bases and 5 bases, with 9 bases remaining between them. Germline CDR1 KGHSH, CDR2 LQKENI. The CDR3 length is 12 residues. The CDR3, as DNA: TGTGCCAGCCCGCGAGGAACCGGGGAGCTGTTTTTT. Its translation is CASPRGTGELFF.

The rearrangement uses TRBV10-3 and TRBJ2-1; the D gene is possibly TRBD2 (6 bases). The CDR3 is 13 residues long. Looked up from germline, CDR1 is ENHRY and CDR2 is SYGVKD. Trimming removed 6 bases from V and 8 bases from J, with 14 bases in between. The CDR3 region is CAISGTPGHEQFF. The DNA for the CDR3 is TGTGCCATCAGCGGGACTCCAGGGCATGAGCAGTTCTTC.

This clonotype appeared a few times. The CDR3 sequence: CASSQVIGGWVDTQYF. In DNA, the CDR3 is TGCGCCAGCAGCCAAGTAATTGGGGGATGGGTAGATACGCAGTATTTT. The V gene is TRBV4-3, the J gene TRBJ2-3; D is possibly TRBD1 or TRBD2 (5 bases each). The CDR3 is 16 amino acids. Between the trimmed V and J ends, which lost 1 base and 5 bases, there was a span of 16 bases. Germline V gene data show CDR1 as LGHNA and CDR2 as YSLEER.

CDR3 loop: CSARPISGSRETQYF. The CDR3 DNA sequence: TGCAGTGCTAGACCCATCTCCGGTTCGAGGGAGACCCAGTACTTC. The chain joins TRBV20-1 to TRBJ2-5, with unresolved D. Germline V gene data show CDR1 as DFQATT and CDR2 as SNEGSKA (reference sequence). Trimming left V 2 bases short and J 5 bases short, with 18 bases between. The length of the CDR3 is 15 residues.

The rearrangement uses TRBV2 and TRBJ2-3; D unresolved. The CDR3 is 10 residues long. V lost 6 bases and J lost 8, with 6 bases in between. CDR1 SNHLY and CDR2 FYNNEI come from the germline V gene. This CDR3 reads CASRAATQYF. The CDR3 DNA sequence: TGTGCCAGCAGAGCCGCTACGCAGTATTTT.